Following are 20 T cell receptor beta chains from one sample sequenced in a study of OX40 agonist ivuxolimab in advanced cancers. Clones were sequenced by immunoSEQ multiplex PCR, and TCRdb holds only the in-frame ones, with some missing. The sample lists approximately 100,000 clones, approximately 90% occurring once. Sequenced here: CD4+ or CD8+ T cells sorted from blood, sampled in a trial of the OX40 agonist ivuxolimab. The receptors originated from an adult with an advanced solid tumor such as melanoma, head and neck, liver or kidney cancer.

The genes are TRBV29-1 and TRBJ1-4; D possibly corresponds to TRBD1 (6 bases). In germline, CDR1 is SQVTM, CDR2 ANQGSEA. The ends were cut back, 5 bases at V and 5 bases at J, with 9 bases in the middle. The CDR3 consists of 12 residues. CDR3 sequence: CSVTGTNEKLFF. The CDR3 DNA follows: TGCAGCGTTACAGGGACGAATGAAAAACTGTTTTTT.

The chain combines TRBV27 with TRBJ2-3; D may be TRBD2 (5 bases). This CDR3 has 15 amino acids. Trimming removed 6 bases at V and 1 base at J, with 14 bases between. Germline V gives CDR1 MNHEY, CDR2 SMNVEV (reference sequence). CDR3 DNA: TGTGCCAGCAGCCCCGGCGGGCCGGGCACAGATACGCAGTATTTT. This sequence encodes CASSPGGPGTDTQYF.

J is TRBJ2-3 and V is TRBV6-5; TRBD2 matches 10 bases. This CDR3 region has 16 residues. Losses at the gene ends were 4 bases for V and 5 bases for J; bases not matched to a gene: 9. CDR1 MNHEY and CDR2 SVGAGI come from the germline V gene. CDR3 loop: CASSFYSGGQRDTQYF. CDR3 nucleotides: TGTGCCAGCAGTTTTTATAGCGGGGGGCAGAGAGATACGCAGTATTTT.

This clone was recorded only once. CDR3 residues: CASSLNYEQYF. Written as DNA, the CDR3 is TGTGCCAGCAGCTTGAACTACGAGCAGTACTTC. The chain has TRBV5-6 and TRBJ2-7; D remains ambiguous. This CDR3 has 11 residues. Germline V CDR1 and CDR2: SGHDT, YYEEEE. V lost 1 base to trimming and J lost 3 bases, with 2 bases between them.

J is TRBJ1-2 and V is TRBV7-2; unclear D gene. V lost 0 bases and J lost 5, with 13 bases in between. Germline V gene sequence: CDR1 SGHTA, CDR2 FQGNSA. The CDR3 runs 15 residues. The CDR3 DNA follows: TGTGCCAGCAGCTTAGCATCAGCCCTGAGGTATGGCTACACCTTC. It codes for CASSLASALRYGYTF. Based on the CDR3 plus reference TRBV7-2 and TRBJ1-2, the full variable domain is GAGVSQSPSNKVTEKGKDVELRCDPISGHTALYWYRQSLGQGLEFLIYFQGNSAPDKSGLPSDRFSAERTGGSVSTLTIQRTQQEDSAVYLCASSLASALRYGYTFGSGTRLTVV.

The chain employs TRBV4-3 and TRBJ2-2; 7 bases match TRBD1. The CDR3 contains 13 residues. Germline V lookup: CDR1 LGHNA, CDR2 YSLEER. Losses at the gene ends were 5 bases for V and 7 bases for J; bases not matched to a gene: 4. CDR3 DNA: TGCGCCAGCAGCGCCGGGACAGTCGGGGAGCTGTTTTTT. This sequence encodes CASSAGTVGELFF.

The J gene is TRBJ1-2, the V gene TRBV6-1; TRBD1 matches 8 bases. There are 16 residues in the CDR3. J was trimmed by 3 bases and V by 3 bases; bases with no gene match: 9. Germline V gene lookup returns CDR1 MNHNS and CDR2 SASEGT. The chain's CDR3 is CASSEVRGRQHYGYTF. Written as DNA, the CDR3 is TGTGCCAGCAGTGAGGTCAGGGGGCGGCAACACTATGGCTACACCTTC.

The chain links TRBV5-1 to TRBJ1-2; the match to TRBD1 covers 12 bases. The length of the CDR3 is 16 residues. Germline CDR1 and CDR2: SGHRS and YFSETQ. V was pared by 5 bases and J by 0 bases, with 5 bases of the junction left unmatched. In DNA form, the CDR3 reads TGCGCCAGCAGGGGACAGGGGGCTGTAGCTAACTATGGCTACACCTTC. This translates into CASRGQGAVANYGYTF.

The chain employs TRBV4-3 and TRBJ2-7; the D gene is possibly TRBD2 (7 bases). The CDR3 spans 15 residues. Trimming removed 3 bases at V and 7 bases at J, with 19 bases between. Germline V gives CDR1 LGHNA, CDR2 YSLEER. The CDR3 here is CASSQQGGGSQEQYF. For the CDR3, the DNA is TGCGCCAGCAGCCAGCAAGGGGGAGGGAGTCAGGAGCAGTACTTC.

The V and J genes are TRBV19 and TRBJ2-2; TRBD2 might be the D (6 bases). V dropped 7 bases and J dropped 1 base, with 10 bases sitting between them. The length of the CDR3 is 14 residues. From germline, CDR1 is LNHDA and CDR2 SQIVND (reference sequence). This CDR3 reads CASKGSGNTGELFF. The CDR3 nucleotides read TGTGCCAGTAAAGGTAGCGGGAACACCGGGGAGCTGTTTTTT.

The V call is TRBV28, the J call TRBJ1-2; 11 nucleotides line up with TRBD1. Per the germline V gene, CDR1 is MDHEN and CDR2 is SYDVKM. The CDR3 is 16 residues long. With 6 bases clipped from V and 4 bases from J, the junction kept 10 bases outside the gene matches. In DNA form, the CDR3 reads TGTGCCAGCAGCCCCGCCGGGGACAGGGGGTTCTATGGCTACACCTTC. Its protein is CASSPAGDRGFYGYTF.

The chain carries TRBV28 and TRBJ1-2, with a possible D match to TRBD1 (6 bases). V gave up 6 bases and J gave up 6 bases, with 17 bases separating them. The CDR3 runs to 14 residues. CDR1 MDHEN and CDR2 SYDVKM come from the germline V gene. The CDR3 nucleotides are TGTGCCAGCAGAAAGACGACCAGGGGCCATGGCTACACCTTC. It yields the protein CASRKTTRGHGYTF.

The rearrangement joins TRBV5-6 to TRBJ1-5; D might be TRBD1 (5 bases). The length of the CDR3 is 15 residues. Trimming left V 0 bases short and J 7 bases short, with 14 bases between. CDR1 is SGHDT and CDR2 is YYEEEE in the germline V gene. The CDR3 sequence: CASSLGDGGRQPQHF. CDR3 bases: TGTGCCAGCAGCTTGGGGGACGGCGGGCGGCAGCCCCAGCATTTT.

V is TRBV25-1 and J is TRBJ2-1; D is uncertain. Trimming shortened V by 8 bases and J by 0 bases, and 11 bases separated the two germline ends. Germline loops: CDR1 MGHDK, CDR2 SYGVNS. The CDR3 has 14 residues. In nucleotides, the CDR3 is TGTGCCAGCCAGACACCGAGCTCCTACAATGAGCAGTTCTTC. This translates into CASQTPSSYNEQFF.

The chain joins TRBV6-5 to TRBJ2-6; D gene ambiguous. CDR3 length equals 14 residues. Germline V gene sequence: CDR1 MNHEY, CDR2 SVGAGI. The V end was cut by 7 bases, the J end by 2 bases, with 9 bases between. CDR3 sequence reads: CASKVVTGANVLTF. In DNA form, the CDR3 reads TGTGCCAGCAAAGTTGTCACTGGGGCCAACGTCCTGACTTTC.

This clone was observed once. The gene calls are TRBV7-2 and TRBJ2-1; 8 bases map to TRBD1. Per germline, CDR1 SGHTA and CDR2 FQGNSA. Germline trimming cut 5 bases from V and 6 bases from J; bases unmatched to any gene: 9. The CDR3 is 15 amino acids. CDR3 in DNA: TGTGCCAGCAGCCCAAGGACAGGGATCGGCAATGAGCAGTTCTTC. It encodes CASSPRTGIGNEQFF.

The rearrangement uses TRBV9 and TRBJ1-4; TRBD1 is a possible D gene (6 bases). CDR3 length equals 15 residues. Germline loops: CDR1 SGDLS, CDR2 YYNGEE. Trimming took 0 bases from V and 7 from J, leaving 13 bases between them. CDR3 amino acids: CASSVDQGKGEKLFF. DNA for the CDR3: TGTGCCAGCAGCGTAGACCAGGGGAAGGGTGAAAAACTGTTTTTT.

The CDR3 bases are TGTGCCAGCGGACTGAGGGACACCTATAATTCACCCCTCCACTTT. This gives the protein CASGLRDTYNSPLHF. The chain links TRBV2 to TRBJ1-6; D perhaps matches TRBD1 (6 bases). The CDR3 length is 15 residues. Germline V CDR1 and CDR2: SNHLY, FYNNEI. Trimming stripped 8 bases from V and 2 bases from J, with 13 bases between.

J is TRBJ1-2 and V is TRBV4-3; no clear D gene. V was clipped by 0 bases and J by 4 bases, with 15 bases between them. Germline CDR1 reads LGHNA; CDR2 reads YSLEER. The CDR3 has 16 amino acids. The CDR3 is CASSQDNGPGGYGYTF. CDR3 in DNA: TGCGCCAGCAGCCAAGATAATGGCCCGGGAGGCTATGGCTACACCTTC.

The V gene is TRBV7-2, the J gene TRBJ2-7; either TRBD1 or TRBD2 may fit D (5 bases each). There are 14 residues in the CDR3. CDR1 is SGHTA, CDR2 FQGNSA, per germline. V shed 1 base and J shed 2 bases, with 9 bases lying between them. The CDR3 DNA follows: TGTGCCAGCAGCTTAGTTGAGGGACCCTACGAGCAGTACTTC. Its protein product is CASSLVEGPYEQYF.